The T cell receptor (beta chain) described here comes from a study of shared clonotypes between healthy human individuals. Assay used: immunoSEQ multiplex PCR; TCRdb lists only in-frame clones, some missing. The sample has hundreds of thousands of clones, more than 70% seen once; the top ten hold 1.5% to 2%. Of note for this clone: A much larger clone sits a single nucleotide away, making a read error possible. Other DNA sequences in this specimen translate into the identical CDR3.

This CDR3 contains 15 residues. The junction had 6 bases not matched to a gene; V was cut back by 5 bases and J by 2 bases. The germline V gene has CDR1 MDHEN and CDR2 SYDVKM. This rearrangement joins TRBV28 to TRBJ2-7; 10 nucleotides match TRBD1. The sample was memory CD4+ T cells sorted from blood. Subset defined: CD45RA-negative fraction. This sequence originates from a young woman in good health. Here the CDR3 DNA reads TGTGCCAGCAGTGAACCGGGACAGGGGACCTACGAGCAGTACTTC. The encoded protein is CASSEPGQGTYEQYF. The variable domain in full, with the rest retrieved from reference TRBV28 and TRBJ2-7, is DVKVTQSSRYLVKRTGEKVFLECVQDMDHENMFWYRQDPGLGLRLIYFSYDVKMKEKGDIPEGYSVSREKKERFSLILESASTNQTSMYLCASSEPGQGTYEQYFGPGTRLTVT.